This T cell receptor beta chain was sequenced during a study of blood T cell repertoires in COVID-19 (dated by TCRdb to 2018 to 2020). Describing the broader study: The collaborator samples originated in the United States, Italy and Spain and spanned the acute and convalescent phases of COVID-19. Samples came from the ongoing ImmuneRACE study (first 160 participants) plus 1,254 subjects from 6 global collaborators. Nearly every sample came with metadata listing a de-identified subject ID, COVID-19 status, age in years and sex. Where available, HLA class I and class II types were taken from metadata supplied by the sample provider and were not determined by assay-based typing. Deeply sampled blood TCRbeta repertoires from subjects exposed to, actively infected with, or recovered from COVID-19 were included in the dataset. The material from the prospective study consisted of cDNA or gDNA derived from T cells, B-cell-depleted T cells, or PBMCs. The repertoires were made available in a free public database intended to serve as a resource for research on the immune response to SARS-CoV-2.

Overall study results and their limits: The quantity of clinical and demographic metadata differed by source and by participant and was supplied without curation.

Collaborating institutions collected whole blood in K2EDTA tubes following their own protocols. For TCRbeta analysis, collaborators shipped samples as frozen whole blood, isolated PBMCs, or DNA extracted from either of those sample types. Note on this clone: The specificity of this receptor is unknown. Base qualities were left out, and no much larger clone turns up one base away.

TCRbeta CDR3 regions were amplified from genomic DNA by means of the immunoSEQ Assay, a bias-controlled multiplex PCR. The authors' pipeline ran thus. Within the assay, amplification of reference gene primers was used to estimate how many nucleated cells each sample contained. To quantify the absolute abundance of each unique TCRbeta CDR3 rearrangement, sequence reads were collapsed and filtered. For each sample, productive Simpson clonality was calculated by taking the square root of Simpson's diversity index across productive rearrangements. TCRdb limited this immuneACCESS table to in-frame rearrangements with V and J called. A share of clones is missing; checked studies link under half to unresolved V genes, and the rest is unexplained. V, J and clone size are those of that table, while D and trimming were read from the DNA. The sample profile shows over 60,000 clones; around three quarters of them were found once. In total, the top ten clones hold 9.7% of the sample.

V and J are trimmed by 5 bases and 6 bases, and the gene matches miss 6 bases of the junction. In the germline V gene, CDR1 corresponds to SGHAT and CDR2 to FQNNGV. The CDR3 has 15 amino acids, counting the end cysteine and phenylalanine. The kept DNA is CDR3 alone, 45 bases in frame from the first base. This receptor chain uses TRBV11-2 and TRBJ2-1; TRBD2 fits 11 bases in the junction. Specimen: peripheral blood. This clonotype originated in a human donor in a cohort sampled during active COVID-19. The nucleotide sequence reads TGTGCCAGCAGCATGACTAGCGGGACGGGCAATGAGCAGTTCTTC. Translation gives CASSMTSGTGNEQFF. With the rest looked up from the reference TRBV11-2 and TRBJ2-1 genes rather than sequenced, the full variable domain is EAGVAQSPRYKIIEKRQSVAFWCNPISGHATLYWYQQILGQGPKLLIQFQNNGVVDDSQLPKDRFSAERLKGVDSTLKIQPAKLEDSAVYLCASSMTSGTGNEQFFGPGTRLTVL.